Below, 28 T cell receptor beta chains from the same sample are listed, as sequenced in a study of T cell repertoires in cytomegalovirus infection. TCRdb used MiXCR to reprocess the reads, holding one entry per CDR3 protein. The data contain 250,000 to 400,000 distinct CDR3 sequences, more than 20% of them singletons. The antigens for these receptors are not known. Here the sequenced sample was cultured PBMCs, taken from culture after CMV antigen stimulation. The receptors stem from a human donor in good health (CMV status not recorded). Some clones in this sample may be carry-over from other donors' samples.

V is TRBV6-5 and J is TRBJ2-1; weak D call: TRBD2 (6 bases). CDR1 and CDR2 from the germline V gene are MNHEY and SVGAGI. V was shortened by 6 bases and J by 0 bases, with 12 bases between the two germline ends. The CDR3 totals 15 residues. CDR3 protein: CASSRSGLSYNEQFF. As DNA, the CDR3 is TGTGCCAGCAGCCGCAGCGGGCTCTCCTACAATGAGCAGTTCTTC.

In its sample, this clonotype was seen a few times. J is TRBJ2-3 and V is TRBV20-1, with no clear D. CDR3 length: 12 amino acids. V lost 0 bases and J 4 bases, leaving 5 bases between the germline ends. Looked up from germline, CDR1 is DFQATT and CDR2 is SNEGSKA (reference sequence). The CDR3 region has the DNA TGCAGTGCTAGAGATAATTCAGATACGCAGTATTTT. Its translation: CSARDNSDTQYF.

There are many counts of this clonotype. The CDR3 loop reads CASSLGVDTQYF. The CDR3 region has the DNA TGCGCCAGCAGCTTGGGAGTTGATACGCAGTATTTT. This rearrangement joins TRBV5-1 to TRBJ2-3; D unclear. Per the germline V gene, CDR1 is SGHRS and CDR2 is YFSETQ. The CDR3 sequence is 12 residues long. V lost 0 bases and J lost 6, with 5 bases in between.

This clonotype was detected a few times. This chain uses TRBV20-1 with TRBJ2-2; D may be TRBD1 (6 bases). The CDR3 runs to 13 residues. The germline V and J ends were trimmed by 1 base and 9 bases, with 12 bases remaining between them. The germline CDR1 and CDR2 sequences are DFQATT and SNEGSKA (reference sequence). The CDR3 region is CSARGTVSRELFF. The CDR3 DNA reads as TGCAGTGCTAGAGGGACAGTTAGTCGGGAGCTGTTTTTT.

There are many counts of this clonotype. The chain links TRBV4-1 to TRBJ1-2; 8 positions match TRBD1. The CDR3 is made up of 16 amino acids. Germline V gene sequence: CDR1 MGHRA, CDR2 YSYEKL. V was pared by 2 bases and J by 0 bases, with 5 bases of the junction left unmatched. CDR3 sequence reads: CASSQLGTGANYGYTF. CDR3 DNA sequence: TGCGCCAGCAGCCAACTCGGGACAGGAGCTAACTATGGCTACACCTTC.

In this sample, this clonotype turned up a few times. V usage is TRBV29-1 and J usage is TRBJ2-5; 8 bases are a match to TRBD2. The CDR3 length is 16 residues. V lost 0 bases and J lost 5; bases outside the gene matches: 11. Germline V CDR1 and CDR2: SQVTM, ANQGSEA. The CDR3 sequence: CSVEDPSGSDGETQYF. The CDR3 DNA reads TGCAGCGTTGAAGACCCCAGCGGGAGTGATGGCGAGACCCAGTACTTC.

This sequence joins TRBV7-8 and TRBJ2-1, with D perhaps matching TRBD1 (6 bases). V lost 5 bases and J 6 bases, leaving 8 bases between the germline ends. Germline CDR1 SGHVS, CDR2 FQNEAQ. The CDR3 covers 12 residues. CDR3 DNA: TGTGCCAGCAGCCACAGGGTCAATGAGCAGTTCTTC. Residues: CASSHRVNEQFF.

This clonotype showed up just a few times. The J gene is TRBJ2-1, the V gene TRBV6-5; 9 positions match TRBD1. The CDR3 spans 16 residues. The V gene end was trimmed by 6 bases and the J gene end by 7 bases; junction bases not matched to a gene: 13. Germline CDR1 and CDR2: MNHEY and SVGAGI. The CDR3 here is CASRPFRDRVRNEQFF. The CDR3 DNA follows: TGTGCCAGCAGACCCTTCCGGGACAGGGTACGGAATGAGCAGTTCTTC.

This clonotype has at least ten counts. The chain couples TRBV7-2 to TRBJ1-5; 7 bases match TRBD1. The CDR3 runs 14 residues. V lost 3 bases, J lost 5 bases, and 4 bases stayed unmatched. Germline CDR1 is SGHTA and CDR2 is FQGNSA. For the CDR3, the DNA is TGTGCCAGCAGCTTTCGACAGGGAGATCAGCCCCAGCATTTT. Residues: CASSFRQGDQPQHF. Full variable domain (rest looked up from reference TRBV7-2 and TRBJ1-5): GAGVSQSPSNKVTEKGKDVELRCDPISGHTALYWYRQSLGQGLEFLIYFQGNSAPDKSGLPSDRFSAERTGGSVSTLTIQRTQQEDSAVYLCASSFRQGDQPQHFGDGTRLSIL.

This clonotype appeared a few times. The chain's CDR3 is CAISESPTPAYNEQFF. The DNA for the CDR3 is TGTGCCATCAGTGAGTCGCCGACTCCCGCTTACAATGAGCAGTTCTTC. The chain combines TRBV10-3 with TRBJ2-1; unclear D gene. This CDR3 is built from 16 residues. Per the germline V gene, CDR1 is ENHRY and CDR2 is SYGVKD. The ends were cut back, 0 bases at V and 4 bases at J, with 13 bases in the middle.

The chain employs TRBV20-1 and TRBJ2-3, with TRBD1 matching 9 bases. Germline V lookup: CDR1 DFQATT, CDR2 SNEGSKA (reference sequence). This CDR3 has 14 residues. V lost 5 bases, J lost 4 bases, and 7 bases stayed unmatched. The CDR3 reads CSAHHRGRADTQYF. The DNA of the CDR3 is TGCAGTGCTCACCACAGGGGGCGAGCAGATACGCAGTATTTT.

Ten or more counts support this clonotype. The chain recombines TRBV7-2 with TRBJ2-5; 7 positions agree with TRBD2. Germline CDR1 reads SGHTA; CDR2 reads FQGNSA. The CDR3 runs 16 residues. The J segment lost 5 bases and the V segment lost 4 bases, leaving 13 bases of the junction unmatched. The CDR3 spells CASSSQPPDGRETQYF. In DNA form, the CDR3 reads TGTGCCAGCAGCTCCCAGCCCCCGGACGGGAGGGAGACCCAGTACTTC.

There are many counts of this clonotype. J is TRBJ2-1 and V is TRBV11-2, with 9 bases aligning to TRBD2. Germline V lookup: CDR1 SGHAT, CDR2 FQNNGV. V lost 0 bases to trimming and J lost 9 bases; unmatched junction nucleotides: 15. The CDR3 consists of 18 residues. Here the CDR3 DNA reads TGTGCCAGCAGCTTAGACGGGGCTAGCGGGATAAGTTTAGGTGAGCAGTTCTTC. Its protein product is CASSLDGASGISLGEQFF.

The genes are TRBV12-3 or TRBV12-4 and TRBJ2-5, with no clear D. There are 14 residues in the CDR3. V shed 2 bases and J shed 1 base, with 8 bases lying between them. CDR3 coding DNA: TGTGCCAGCAGTTTAATCCCCACCCAAGAGACCCAGTACTTC. It encodes CASSLIPTQETQYF.

CDR3 bases: TGTGCCATCAGAATTAACAGAGACACTGAAGCTTTCTTT. Amino acids: CAIRINRDTEAFF. The V gene is TRBV10-3, the J gene TRBJ1-1; D is unclear. Between the trimmed V and J ends, which lost 6 bases and 3 bases, there was a span of 11 bases. The CDR3 is 13 amino acids. Germline V gives CDR1 ENHRY, CDR2 SYGVKD.

As regards this clonotype: The CDR3 end shows no conserved phenylalanine or tryptophan, and so a read error is likely. The V call is TRBV18, the J call TRBJ1-2; D unresolved. With 2 bases removed from V and 0 bases from J, the gap between germline ends came to 7 bases. CDR1 is KGHSH, CDR2 LQKENI, per germline. The CDR3 runs 14 residues. This CDR3 reads CASSPGVANYGYTV. The DNA of the CDR3 is TGTGCCAGCTCACCAGGGGTTGCTAACTATGGCTACACCGTC.

This clonotype was observed at least ten times. This chain uses TRBV7-2 with TRBJ2-2; either TRBD1 or TRBD2 may fit D (5 bases each). The CDR3 sequence is 14 residues long. In germline, CDR1 is SGHTA, CDR2 FQGNSA. The V end lost 3 bases, the J end lost 6 bases, and 11 bases lay between the germline ends. In nucleotides, the CDR3 is TGTGCCAGCAGCTTGGGGGTAGATGCCGGGGAGCTGTTTTTT. Its protein product is CASSLGVDAGELFF.

The chain is built from TRBV5-6 and TRBJ1-1; D is perhaps TRBD1 (6 bases). In germline, CDR1 is SGHDT, CDR2 YYEEEE. Trimming shortened V by 5 bases and J by 2 bases, and 10 bases separated the two germline ends. This CDR3 region has 13 residues. The CDR3 protein is CASRTGFNTEAFF. CDR3 sequence (DNA): TGTGCCAGCAGGACAGGCTTCAACACTGAAGCTTTCTTT.

The V call is TRBV3-1, the J call TRBJ2-5, with D perhaps matching TRBD2 (6 bases). This CDR3 has 14 residues. Trimming removed 1 base from V and 13 bases from J, with 19 bases in between. Germline V lookup: CDR1 LGHDT, CDR2 YNNKEL (reference sequence). The CDR3: CASSQAVEGPEGYF. The CDR3 DNA sequence: TGTGCCAGCAGCCAAGCCGTGGAGGGGCCGGAAGGGTACTTC.

This clonotype was seen only a few times. The chain employs TRBV11-3 and TRBJ2-3; 9 bases match TRBD2. Germline-derived CDR1 and CDR2 are SGHNT and YENEEA. There are 17 residues in the CDR3. Germline trimming cut 4 bases from V and 4 bases from J; bases unmatched to any gene: 12. Here the CDR3 DNA reads TGTGCCAGCAGCTCCCCCTTCCTAGCGGGGCAGTCAGATACGCAGTATTTT. Its translation is CASSSPFLAGQSDTQYF.

DNA of the CDR3: TGTGCCACCAGCAGAGGATTTAAGGATAGCAATCAGCCCCAGCATTTT. This sequence encodes CATSRGFKDSNQPQHF. The genes are TRBV15 and TRBJ1-5; D gene ambiguous. V was clipped by 1 base and J by 0 bases, with 10 bases between them. CDR3 length: 16 amino acids. Germline V gene data show CDR1 as LNHNV and CDR2 as YYDKDF (reference sequence).

The rearrangement joins TRBV23-1 to TRBJ2-7; possibly TRBD2 for D (7 bases). TRBV23-1 is treated as an ORF (open reading frame) with a function not yet certain. Trimming left V 11 bases short and J 3 bases short, with 20 bases between. This CDR3 spans 14 amino acids. CDR3 sequence (DNA): TGCGCCGTGAGGGGGGGGGGATACATCTACGAGCAGTACGTC. Translation gives CAVRGGGYIYEQYV.

The chain carries TRBV11-3 and TRBJ2-7; D not certain. Trimming removed 2 bases from V and 1 base from J, with 9 bases in between. This CDR3 is 14 amino acids long. Germline-derived CDR1 and CDR2 are SGHNT and YENEEA. The CDR3, as DNA: TGTGCCAGCAGCTTAACCAGAAAATCCTACGAGCAGTACGTC. This translates into CASSLTRKSYEQYV.

This clonotype was seen ten or more times. The J gene is TRBJ2-2, the V gene TRBV18; D remains unclear. The CDR3 has 14 residues. In germline, CDR1 is KGHSH, CDR2 LQKENI. Trimming pared 3 bases from V and 3 bases from J, leaving 8 bases between. This chain's CDR3 is CASSPREYTGELFF. The CDR3 DNA follows: TGTGCCAGCTCACCTCGTGAGTACACCGGGGAGCTGTTTTTT.

This clonotype was detected many times. The chain recombines TRBV7-2 with TRBJ2-5; TRBD1 agrees at 9 bases. The germline CDR1 and CDR2 sequences are SGHTA and FQGNSA. The V and J ends lost 5 bases and 7 bases, in that order; junction bases with no gene match: 8. This CDR3 is 14 amino acids long. CDR3 region: CASSRDRAVGTQYF. The CDR3 nucleotides read TGTGCCAGCAGCCGGGACAGGGCAGTGGGGACCCAGTACTTC.

This clonotype was counted between two and nine times. The rearrangement links TRBV6-1 to TRBJ2-1; D ambiguous. The CDR3 is 13 amino acids. V gave up 9 bases and J gave up 4 bases, with 13 bases separating them. Germline CDR1 reads MNHNS; CDR2 reads SASEGT. In nucleotides, the CDR3 is TGTGCCAGAATAGGTGGGAAATACAATGAGCAGTTCTTC. Translating it yields CARIGGKYNEQFF.

This clonotype was found a few times. The chain is built from TRBV28 and TRBJ2-4; D could derive from TRBD1 or TRBD2 (6 bases each). The CDR3 sequence is 14 residues long. CDR1 is MDHEN and CDR2 is SYDVKM in the germline V gene. Trimming left V 3 bases short and J 10 bases short, with 16 bases between. The DNA for the CDR3 is TGTGCCAGCAGTTTCTCCGTGAGGGGGAGGATTCAGTACTTC. Protein product: CASSFSVRGRIQYF. The full variable domain, its missing parts supplied by reference TRBV28 and TRBJ2-4, is DVKVTQSSRYLVKRTGEKVFLECVQDMDHENMFWYRQDPGLGLRLIYFSYDVKMKEKGDIPEGYSVSREKKERFSLILESASTNQTSMYLCASSFSVRGRIQYFGAGTRLSVL.

This clonotype has ten or more counts. This sequence joins TRBV7-2 and TRBJ1-3, with TRBD1 matching over 7 bases. CDR3 size: 15 residues. Germline CDR1 and CDR2: SGHTA and FQGNSA. V lost 5 bases to trimming and J lost 0 bases; unmatched junction nucleotides: 4. The CDR3 is CASSVTGDSGNTIYF. The CDR3 nucleotides read TGTGCCAGCAGCGTTACAGGGGACTCTGGAAACACCATATATTTT.